A selection of T cell receptor beta chains follows, all from one sample in a study of Ad26.COV2.S vaccination and SARS-CoV-2 variants. Repertoires were generated with immunoSEQ multiplex PCR, while TCRdb's copy carries only in-frame clones and drops some. The sample has more than 300,000 clones, more than 70% seen once; the top ten hold 1.5% to 2%. This sample comprised peripheral blood, obtained in a trial of Ad26.COV2.S vaccine versus placebo. The receptors originated from a person between 18 and 59 years old who received the Ad26.COV2.S COVID-19 vaccine or a placebo. The CDR3 runs from the conserved cysteine through the conserved F or W. A D gene is named only where the DNA matches it firmly. Clone size is stated in some rows and not others, as once, few, many or a class when expanded.

len	abundance	v_gene	d_gene	j_gene	CDR3aa	CDR3nt
15	.	TRBV7-2	TRBD1	TRBJ1-2	CASSFEGQGGYGYTF	TGTGCCAGCAGCTTCGAAGGACAGGGTGGCTATGGCTACACCTTC
16	.	TRBV7-9	.	TRBJ2-5	CASSLAGQKKQETQYF	TGTGCCAGCAGCTTAGCGGGGCAGAAAAAGCAAGAGACCCAGTACTTC
15	.	TRBV6-6	.	TRBJ2-2	CASSPTPPNTGELFF	TGTGCCAGCAGTCCAACGCCTCCCAACACCGGGGAGCTGTTTTTT
16	.	TRBV4-3	TRBD1	TRBJ1-2	CASSQDFDRGLRGYTF	TGCGCCAGCAGCCAAGATTTTGACAGGGGGCTAAGGGGCTACACCTTC
13	.	TRBV7-9	.	TRBJ1-1	CASSDRTVSEAFF	TGTGCCAGCAGCGACAGGACAGTTAGTGAAGCTTTCTTT
17	.	TRBV9	TRBD2	TRBJ2-1	CASSVDVRGSSYNEQFF	TGTGCCAGCAGCGTAGATGTGCGGGGGAGCTCCTACAATGAGCAGTTCTTC
13	.	TRBV18	.	TRBJ1-5	CASSPEKDQPQHF	TGTGCCAGCTCACCTGAGAAGGATCAGCCCCAGCATTTT
18	.	TRBV5-4	TRBD1	TRBJ1-2	CASSLYGQGAGMYGGYTF	TGTGCCAGCAGCTTGTATGGACAGGGGGCTGGGATGTATGGTGGCTACACCTTC
13	few	TRBV5-3	.	TRBJ1-1	CARSLPLNTEAFF	TGTGCCAGAAGCTTGCCCTTAAACACTGAAGCTTTCTTT
16	.	TRBV4-1	TRBD1	TRBJ1-6	CASSQTGGPGNSPLHF	TGCGCCAGCAGCCAAACAGGGGGCCCTGGTAATTCACCCCTCCACTTT
13	.	TRBV7-3	.	TRBJ2-3	CASSLGVADTQYF	TGTGCCAGCAGCTTAGGAGTGGCAGATACGCAGTATTTT
14	.	TRBV6-5	TRBD1	TRBJ1-2	CASRGGQGNYGYTF	TGTGCCAGCAGAGGAGGACAGGGCAACTATGGCTACACCTTC
10	.	TRBV20-1	.	TRBJ2-5	CSAIRETQYF	TGCAGTGCCATAAGGGAGACCCAGTACTTC
14	.	TRBV15	.	TRBJ1-1	CATSRAGGGTEAFF	TGTGCCACCAGCAGAGCGGGGGGAGGCACTGAAGCTTTCTTT
15	.	TRBV2	.	TRBJ1-3	CASSPQGISGNTIYF	TGTGCCAGCAGTCCTCAGGGGATCTCTGGAAACACCATATATTTT
14	.	TRBV30	.	TRBJ1-3	CAWSEGGSGNTIYF	TGTGCCTGGAGTGAAGGCGGTTCAGGAAACACCATATATTTT
18	.	TRBV19	.	TRBJ1-6	CASSIEGGSSSYNSPLHF	TGTGCCAGTAGTATTGAGGGGGGGTCCTCCTCCTATAATTCACCCCTCCACTTT
14	.	TRBV5-1	.	TRBJ1-1	CASSPGRMGTEAFF	TGCGCCAGCAGTCCGGGCAGGATGGGCACTGAAGCTTTCTTT
15	.	TRBV6-2/TRBV6-3	TRBD1	TRBJ2-3	CASSRGTGSTDTQYF	TGTGCCAGCAGTCGGGGGACAGGTAGCACAGATACGCAGTATTTT
12	.	TRBV3-1/TRBV3-2	.	TRBJ1-1	CASSQVNTEAFF	TGTGCCAGCAGCCAAGTGAACACTGAAGCTTTCTTT
12	.	TRBV28	.	TRBJ2-1	CASSWPAREQFF	TGTGCCAGCAGTTGGCCCGCCAGAGAGCAGTTCTTC
14	.	TRBV18	.	TRBJ2-5	CASSPGGAKETQYF	TGTGCCAGCTCACCGGGGGGAGCGAAAGAGACCCAGTACTTC
16	few	TRBV5-1	.	TRBJ1-1	CASSLLRVDRGTEAFF	TGCGCCAGCAGCTTGCTTCGGGTGGATAGGGGGACTGAAGCTTTCTTT
10	.	TRBV2	.	TRBJ1-2	CARGLYGYTF	TGTGCCAGGGGCCTCTATGGCTACACCTTC
13	.	TRBV7-9	.	TRBJ1-2	CASSLGQSYGYTF	TGTGCCAGCAGCCTCGGACAGTCCTATGGCTACACCTTC
15	.	TRBV5-1	.	TRBJ1-5	CASSLAPGSPQPQHF	TGCGCCAGCAGCTTGGCACCAGGCTCTCCTCAGCCCCAGCATTTT
16	.	TRBV7-8	.	TRBJ2-5	CASSYHRRYNQETQYF	TGTGCCAGCAGCTATCATCGACGCTACAACCAAGAGACCCAGTACTTC
15	.	TRBV3-1/TRBV3-2	.	TRBJ1-4	CASSLPGGTNEKLFF	TGTGCCAGCAGCCTTCCAGGAGGGACTAATGAAAAACTGTTTTTT
17	.	TRBV5-4	TRBD1	TRBJ2-7	CASSLAFSGTGVYEQYF	TGTGCCAGCAGCTTGGCATTCTCCGGGACAGGGGTCTACGAGCAGTACTTC
14	.	TRBV5-6	TRBD2	TRBJ2-5	CASSLNQGGETQYF	TGTGCCAGCAGCCTTAACCAGGGAGGGGAGACCCAGTACTTC
16	.	TRBV12-5	.	TRBJ1-1	CASGLVVGLLNTEAFF	TGTGCTAGTGGTTTGGTAGTCGGTTTACTGAACACTGAAGCTTTCTTT
12	.	TRBV5-1	.	TRBJ2-7	CASSLGGYEQYF	TGCGCCAGCAGCTTGGGCGGGTACGAGCAGTACTTC
15	.	TRBV9	.	TRBJ1-3	CASSVGVTAGNTIYF	TGTGCCAGCAGCGTAGGAGTGACGGCTGGAAACACCATATATTTT
13	.	TRBV12-5	.	TRBJ2-5	CASGAATRETQYF	TGTGCTAGTGGTGCGGCTACTCGGGAGACCCAGTACTTC
14	.	TRBV7-9	.	TRBJ1-4	CASSFRGTNEKLFF	TGTGCCAGCAGCTTCCGAGGTACAAATGAAAAACTGTTTTTT
15	.	TRBV2	.	TRBJ1-3	CASSDNLGWGNTIYF	TGTGCCAGCAGCGATAATCTAGGGTGGGGAAACACCATATATTTT
14	.	TRBV6-1	.	TRBJ1-3	CASSEGATGNTIYF	TGTGCCAGCAGTGAAGGGGCTACTGGAAACACCATATATTTT
14	.	TRBV5-5	TRBD1	TRBJ2-5	CASSLRTGQETQYF	TGTGCCAGCAGCTTGAGGACAGGGCAAGAGACCCAGTACTTC
17	.	TRBV5-4	.	TRBJ2-3	CASSLLLRRGDQAGQYF	TGTGCCAGCAGCTTGTTACTTCGCAGAGGGGACCAGGCGGGACAGTATTTT
16	.	TRBV9	.	TRBJ1-6	CASSGYGAFGNSPLHF	TGTGCCAGCAGCGGGTATGGGGCCTTTGGTAATTCACCCCTCCACTTT